The clone carrying this T cell receptor (beta chain) was detected ten times or more. The authors ran a second PCR of roughly 6 to 12 cycles using a sample-barcoded 5' primer and a J-beta primer mix. Each CDR3 protein gets one entry after TCRdb re-called the 5' RACE reads with MiXCR. The sample holds over 550,000 distinct CDR3 sequences, roughly 31% seen once. The sample originates from a study of blood T cells in healthy people across ages. For the study at large: Template switching caught about one barcoded beta molecule for each two T cells.

The junction had 6 bases not matched to a gene; V was cut back by 5 bases and J by 4 bases. The germline V gene encodes CDR1 DFQATT and CDR2 SNEGSKA (reference sequence). The CDR3 sequence is 13 residues long. Sequencing was performed on blood. The clonotype comes from a woman over 75 in good health. The rearrangement joins TRBV20-1 to TRBJ1-2, with TRBD1 matching 8 bases. CDR3 sequence reads: CSAPFGQGYGYTF. The DNA of the CDR3 is TGCAGTGCTCCCTTTGGACAGGGCTATGGCTACACCTTC.